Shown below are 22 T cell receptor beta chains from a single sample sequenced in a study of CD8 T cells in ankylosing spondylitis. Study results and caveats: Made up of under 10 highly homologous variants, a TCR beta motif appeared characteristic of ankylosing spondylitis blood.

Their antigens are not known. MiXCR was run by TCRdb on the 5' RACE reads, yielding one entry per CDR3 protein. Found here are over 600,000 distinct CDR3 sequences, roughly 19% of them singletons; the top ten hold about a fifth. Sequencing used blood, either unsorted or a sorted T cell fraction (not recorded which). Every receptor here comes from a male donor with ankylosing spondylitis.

The chain's CDR3 is CASSPAPSGGPSEQFF. CDR3 sequence (DNA): TGTGCCAGCAGTCCGGCCCCTAGCGGGGGCCCGAGTGAGCAGTTCTTC. V and J are TRBV12-3 or TRBV12-4 and TRBJ2-1, with 10 bases aligning to TRBD2. V dropped 5 bases and J dropped 9; count of bases not matched to a gene: 13. This CDR3 comprises 16 residues.

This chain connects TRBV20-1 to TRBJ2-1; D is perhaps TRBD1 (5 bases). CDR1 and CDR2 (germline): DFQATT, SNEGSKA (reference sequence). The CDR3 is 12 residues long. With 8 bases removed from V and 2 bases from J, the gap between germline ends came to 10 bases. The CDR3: CSSGMAYNEQFF. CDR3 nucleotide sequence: TGCAGTTCAGGGATGGCCTACAATGAGCAGTTCTTC.

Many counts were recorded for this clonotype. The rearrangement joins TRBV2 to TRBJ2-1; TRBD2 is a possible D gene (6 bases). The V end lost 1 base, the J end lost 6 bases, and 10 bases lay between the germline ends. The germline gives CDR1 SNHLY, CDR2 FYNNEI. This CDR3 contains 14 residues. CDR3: CASSEGGDRNEQFF. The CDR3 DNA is TGTGCCAGCAGTGAAGGGGGGGATCGCAATGAGCAGTTCTTC. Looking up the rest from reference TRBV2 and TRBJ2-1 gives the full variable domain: EPEVTQTPSHQVTQMGQEVILRCVPISNHLYFYWYRQILGQKVEFLVSFYNNEISEKSEIFDDQFSVERPDGSNFTLKIRSTKLEDSAMYFCASSEGGDRNEQFFGPGTRLTVL.

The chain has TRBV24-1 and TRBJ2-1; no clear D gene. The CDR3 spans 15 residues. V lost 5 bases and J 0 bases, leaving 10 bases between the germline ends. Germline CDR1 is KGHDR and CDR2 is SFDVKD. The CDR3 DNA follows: TGTGCCACCAGTGCCCACCGGAGCTCCTACAATGAGCAGTTCTTC. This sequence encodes CATSAHRSSYNEQFF.

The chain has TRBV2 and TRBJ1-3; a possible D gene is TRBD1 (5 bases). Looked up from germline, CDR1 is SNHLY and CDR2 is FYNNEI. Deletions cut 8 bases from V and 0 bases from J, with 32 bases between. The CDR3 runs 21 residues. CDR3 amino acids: CASGTSVGAGVFATSGNTIYF. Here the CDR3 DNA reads TGTGCCAGCGGAACCAGCGTCGGGGCGGGCGTCTTCGCCACCTCTGGAAACACCATATATTTT.

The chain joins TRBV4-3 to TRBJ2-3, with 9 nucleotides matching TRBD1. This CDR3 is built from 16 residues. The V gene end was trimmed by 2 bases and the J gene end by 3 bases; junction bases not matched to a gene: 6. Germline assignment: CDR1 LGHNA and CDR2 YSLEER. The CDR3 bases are TGCGCCAGCAGCCAATCTGACGGACAGGGGACAGATACGCAGTATTTT. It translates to CASSQSDGQGTDTQYF.

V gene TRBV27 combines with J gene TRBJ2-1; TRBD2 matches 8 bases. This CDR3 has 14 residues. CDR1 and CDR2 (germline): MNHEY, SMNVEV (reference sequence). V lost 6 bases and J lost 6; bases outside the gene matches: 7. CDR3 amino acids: CASRLAGSSNEQFF. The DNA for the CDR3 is TGTGCCAGCAGGCTAGCGGGCAGCTCCAATGAGCAGTTCTTC.

The CDR3 nucleotides are TGTGCCAGCCGGGTAGCGTCCTATAATTCACCCCTCCACTTT. Translated, it gives CASRVASYNSPLHF. The chain uses TRBV7-2 and TRBJ1-6; D is unclear. The germline V and J ends were trimmed by 8 bases and 1 base, with 9 bases remaining between them. The germline V gene encodes CDR1 SGHTA and CDR2 FQGNSA. This CDR3 spans 14 amino acids.

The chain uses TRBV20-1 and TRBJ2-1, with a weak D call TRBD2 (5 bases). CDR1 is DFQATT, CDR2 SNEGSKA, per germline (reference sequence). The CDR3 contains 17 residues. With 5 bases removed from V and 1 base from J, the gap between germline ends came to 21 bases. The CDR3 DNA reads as TGCAGTGCTTCCCTCGGCGAGGGATACAAGTCCTACAATGAGCAGTTCTTC. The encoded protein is CSASLGEGYKSYNEQFF.

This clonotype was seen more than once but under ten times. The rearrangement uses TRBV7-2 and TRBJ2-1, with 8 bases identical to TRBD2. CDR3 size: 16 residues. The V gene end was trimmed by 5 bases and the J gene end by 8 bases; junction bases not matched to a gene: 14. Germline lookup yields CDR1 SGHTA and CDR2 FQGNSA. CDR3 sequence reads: CASSLLGGREGYEQFF. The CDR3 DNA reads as TGTGCCAGCAGCCTCCTAGGAGGTCGGGAGGGTTATGAGCAGTTCTTC.

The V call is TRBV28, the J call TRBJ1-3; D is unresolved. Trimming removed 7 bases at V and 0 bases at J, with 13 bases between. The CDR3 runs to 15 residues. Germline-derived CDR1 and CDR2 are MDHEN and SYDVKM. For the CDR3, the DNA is TGTGCCAGCATACCCCCGGGAAACTCTGGAAACACCATATATTTT. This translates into CASIPPGNSGNTIYF. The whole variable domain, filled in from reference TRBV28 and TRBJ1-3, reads DVKVTQSSRYLVKRTGEKVFLECVQDMDHENMFWYRQDPGLGLRLIYFSYDVKMKEKGDIPEGYSVSREKKERFSLILESASTNQTSMYLCASIPPGNSGNTIYFGEGSWLTVV.

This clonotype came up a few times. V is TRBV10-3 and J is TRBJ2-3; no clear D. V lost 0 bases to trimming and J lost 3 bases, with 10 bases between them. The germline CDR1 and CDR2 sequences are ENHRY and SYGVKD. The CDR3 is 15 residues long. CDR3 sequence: CAISESKRITDTQYF. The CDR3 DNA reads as TGTGCCATCAGTGAGTCGAAACGGATTACAGATACGCAGTATTTT.

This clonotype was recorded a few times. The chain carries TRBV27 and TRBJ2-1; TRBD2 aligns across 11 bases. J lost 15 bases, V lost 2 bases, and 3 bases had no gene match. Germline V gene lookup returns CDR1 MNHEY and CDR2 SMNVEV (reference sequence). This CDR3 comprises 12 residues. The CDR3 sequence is CASSLLAGGLFF. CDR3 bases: TGTGCCAGCAGTTTACTAGCGGGAGGCTTGTTCTTC.

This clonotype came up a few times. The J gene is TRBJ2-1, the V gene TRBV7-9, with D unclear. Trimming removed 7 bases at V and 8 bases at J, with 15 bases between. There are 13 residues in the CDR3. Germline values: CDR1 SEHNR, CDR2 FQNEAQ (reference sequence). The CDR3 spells CASKQPLGDEQFF. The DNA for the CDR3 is TGTGCCAGCAAGCAGCCGCTTGGGGATGAGCAGTTCTTC.

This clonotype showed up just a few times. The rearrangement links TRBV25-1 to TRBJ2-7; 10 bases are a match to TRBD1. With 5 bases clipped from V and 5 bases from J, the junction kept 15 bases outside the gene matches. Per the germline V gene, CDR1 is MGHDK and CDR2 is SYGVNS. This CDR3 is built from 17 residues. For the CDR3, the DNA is TGTGCCAGCAGTCCTTCCCCGGGGACAGGGGTCTACGACGAGCAGTACTTC. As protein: CASSPSPGTGVYDEQYF.

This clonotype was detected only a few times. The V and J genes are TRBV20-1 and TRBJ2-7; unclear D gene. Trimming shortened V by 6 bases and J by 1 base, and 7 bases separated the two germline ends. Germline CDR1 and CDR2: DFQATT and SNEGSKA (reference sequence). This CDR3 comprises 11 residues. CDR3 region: CSASTSYEQYF. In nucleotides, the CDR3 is TGCAGTGCGTCAACTTCCTACGAGCAGTACTTC.

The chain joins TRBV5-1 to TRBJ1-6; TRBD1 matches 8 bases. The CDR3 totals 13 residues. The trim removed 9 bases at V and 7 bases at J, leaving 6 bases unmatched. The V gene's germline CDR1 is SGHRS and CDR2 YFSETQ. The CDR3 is CATPDRVNSPLHF. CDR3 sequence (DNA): TGCGCCACCCCGGACAGGGTGAATTCACCCCTCCACTTT.

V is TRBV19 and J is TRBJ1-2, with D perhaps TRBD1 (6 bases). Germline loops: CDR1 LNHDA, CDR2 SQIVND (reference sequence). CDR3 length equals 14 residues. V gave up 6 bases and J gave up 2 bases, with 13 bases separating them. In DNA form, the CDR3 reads TGTGCCAGTAGCTCACGGACAGAAAACTATGGCTACACCTTC. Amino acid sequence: CASSSRTENYGYTF.

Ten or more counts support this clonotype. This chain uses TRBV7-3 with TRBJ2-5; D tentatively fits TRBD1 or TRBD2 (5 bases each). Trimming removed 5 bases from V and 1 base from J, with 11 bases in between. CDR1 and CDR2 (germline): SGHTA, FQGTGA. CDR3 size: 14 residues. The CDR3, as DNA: TGTGCCAGCAGCCCCGGGGCGATCCAAGAGACCCAGTACTTC. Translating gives CASSPGAIQETQYF. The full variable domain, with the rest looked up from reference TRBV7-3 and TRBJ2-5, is GAGVSQTPSNKVTEKGKYVELRCDPISGHTALYWYRQSLGQGPEFLIYFQGTGAADDSGLPNDRFFAVRPEGSVSTLKIQRTERGDSAVYLCASSPGAIQETQYFGPGTRLLVL.

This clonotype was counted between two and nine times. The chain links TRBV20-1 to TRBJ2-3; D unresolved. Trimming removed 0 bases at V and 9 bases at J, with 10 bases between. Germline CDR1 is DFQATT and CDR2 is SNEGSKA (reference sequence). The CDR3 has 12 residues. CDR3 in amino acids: CSARDIDPTQYF. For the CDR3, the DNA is TGCAGTGCTAGAGATATCGACCCGACGCAGTATTTT.

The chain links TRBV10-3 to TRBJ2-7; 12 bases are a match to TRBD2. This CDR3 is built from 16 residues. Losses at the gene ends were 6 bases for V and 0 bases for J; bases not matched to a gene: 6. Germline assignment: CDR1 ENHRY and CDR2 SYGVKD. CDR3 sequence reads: CAIRPTSGRFSYEQYF. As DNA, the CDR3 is TGTGCCATCAGGCCTACTAGCGGGAGGTTCTCCTACGAGCAGTACTTC.

The CDR3 sequence: CASSLGGQLEQYF. CDR3 coding DNA: TGTGCCAGCAGCTTAGGGGGCCAGCTCGAGCAGTACTTC. This rearrangement joins TRBV7-9 to TRBJ2-7; D might be TRBD1 (5 bases). This CDR3 contains 13 residues. Trimming removed 1 base at V and 6 bases at J, with 10 bases between. Germline assignment: CDR1 SEHNR and CDR2 FQNEAQ (reference sequence).